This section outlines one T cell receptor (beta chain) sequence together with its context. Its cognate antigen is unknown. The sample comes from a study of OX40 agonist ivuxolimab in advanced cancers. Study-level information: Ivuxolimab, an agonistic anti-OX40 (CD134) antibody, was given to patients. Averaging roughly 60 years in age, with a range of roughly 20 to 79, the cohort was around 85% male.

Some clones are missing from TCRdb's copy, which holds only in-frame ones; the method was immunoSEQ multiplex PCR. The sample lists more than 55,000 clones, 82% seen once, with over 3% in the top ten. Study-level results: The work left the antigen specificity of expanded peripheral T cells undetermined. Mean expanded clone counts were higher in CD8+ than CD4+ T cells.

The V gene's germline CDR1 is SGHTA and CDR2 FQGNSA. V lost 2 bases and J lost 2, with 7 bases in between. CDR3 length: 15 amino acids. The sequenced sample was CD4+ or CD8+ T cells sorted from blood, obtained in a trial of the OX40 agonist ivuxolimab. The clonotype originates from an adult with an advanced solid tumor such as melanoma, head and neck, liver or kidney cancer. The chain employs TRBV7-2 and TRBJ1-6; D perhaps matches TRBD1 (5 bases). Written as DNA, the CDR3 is TGTGCCAGCAGCTTATTGGGACCCTATAATTCACCCCTCCACTTT. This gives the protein CASSLLGPYNSPLHF.